This T cell receptor (beta chain) was documented in a study of blood T cell repertoires in COVID-19. Original handling: Nucleated cell number was recorded as an estimate derived from reference gene primer amplification. Sequencing was performed with immunoSEQ multiplex PCR; in TCRdb, only in-frame clones are kept and a portion is missing. The V and J calls and clone size are taken from that table; D and trimming were inferred from the DNA. The sample carries about 200,000 clones, 70% to 85% recorded once. The CDR3 loop spans 16 amino acids. CDR1 SGHTA and CDR2 FQGTGA come from the germline V gene. After removal of 5 bases from V and 6 bases from J, the junction contained 10 bases not matched to a gene.

The chain employs TRBV7-3 and TRBJ2-1, with 10 bases identical to TRBD2. The clonotype originates from a man aged 50-60 years who had recovered from COVID-19. Sequences were obtained from peripheral blood. Here the CDR3 DNA reads TGTGCCAGCAGCCGCGCAGCGGGAGGGGTTGTCAATGAGCAGTTCTTC. Its translation is CASSRAAGGVVNEQFF.